The 30 T cell receptor beta chains given below trace back to one sample, sequenced in a study of blood T cell repertoires in COVID-19. TCRdb's table, derived via immunoSEQ multiplex PCR, lists solely in-frame clones and lacks some. The table shows roughly 90,000 clones, with 70% to 90% occurring only once. The specimen sequenced was peripheral blood. These receptors came from a man between 50 and 59 years old with COVID-19, enrolled during active disease.

This clone is judged medium-sized. The chain carries TRBV11-2 and TRBJ2-1, with 8 bases fitting TRBD2. The CDR3 spans 16 residues. V dropped 3 bases and J dropped 8; count of bases not matched to a gene: 12. The germline V gene encodes CDR1 SGHAT and CDR2 FQNNGV. The CDR3 region is CASSFSFGLASDEQFF. The CDR3 nucleotides are TGTGCCAGCAGCTTTTCATTTGGACTAGCCAGCGATGAGCAGTTCTTC.

The chain recombines TRBV9 with TRBJ2-7; D is possibly TRBD1 (6 bases). CDR1 is SGDLS and CDR2 is YYNGEE in the germline V gene. The CDR3 is 14 residues long. V lost 4 bases, J lost 2 bases, and 13 bases lay in between. The CDR3 loop is CASSPGRDTYEQYF. The CDR3, as DNA: TGTGCCAGCAGCCCAGGACGGGACACCTACGAGCAGTACTTC.

This rearrangement joins TRBV24-1 to TRBJ2-6; D perhaps matches TRBD1 (5 bases). The CDR3 extends over 14 amino acids. The germline V and J ends were trimmed by 7 bases and 2 bases, with 8 bases remaining between them. Germline CDR1 is KGHDR and CDR2 is SFDVKD. The CDR3 nucleotides are TGTGCCACCAGCCAGGGTGCTGGGGCCAACGTCCTGACTTTC. Translating gives CATSQGAGANVLTF.

J is TRBJ2-7 and V is TRBV18; 8 positions agree with TRBD1. The CDR3 is 13 residues long. Per germline, CDR1 KGHSH and CDR2 LQKENI. The V and J ends lost 3 bases and 6 bases, in that order; junction bases with no gene match: 4. The chain's CDR3 is CASSPGQGGEQYF. DNA of the CDR3: TGTGCCAGCTCACCTGGACAGGGTGGCGAGCAGTACTTC.

This clone was seen a few times. The chain has TRBV7-9 and TRBJ2-5; D is undetermined. The germline gives CDR1 SEHNR, CDR2 FQNEAQ (reference sequence). With 2 bases removed from V and 4 bases from J, the gap between germline ends came to 5 bases. The CDR3 has 12 amino acids. The DNA for the CDR3 is TGTGCCAGCAGCTTACGGAGAGAGACCCAGTACTTC. Encoded protein: CASSLRRETQYF.

The rearrangement links TRBV18 to TRBJ1-5; 8 bases match TRBD1. The germline CDR1 and CDR2 sequences are KGHSH and LQKENI. Trimming at V came to 5 bases and at J to 3 bases, leaving 9 bases not matched to a gene. The CDR3 has 16 residues. In nucleotides, the CDR3 is TGTGCCAGCTCAGCGGACAGGGTGGGATACAATCAGCCCCAGCATTTT. It specifies CASSADRVGYNQPQHF.

This clone was picked up a small number of times. J is TRBJ1-4 and V is TRBV5-6, with D possibly matching TRBD1 (6 bases). Germline values: CDR1 SGHDT, CDR2 YYEEEE. V gave up 5 bases and J gave up 4 bases, with 9 bases separating them. The CDR3 loop spans 13 amino acids. The CDR3 coding sequence is TGTGCCAGCAGGGGACAACTTAATGAAAAACTGTTTTTT. Translation gives CASRGQLNEKLFF.

This clone was counted between two and nine times. The V and J genes are TRBV18 and TRBJ2-3; 8 nucleotides align to TRBD2. Trimming at V came to 2 bases and at J to 13 bases, leaving 17 bases not matched to a gene. The CDR3 spans 16 residues. Germline loops: CDR1 KGHSH, CDR2 LQKENI. CDR3 in amino acids: CASSPTGGNRDGVEYF. CDR3 in DNA: TGTGCCAGCTCACCAACGGGGGGGAACCGGGACGGAGTAGAGTATTTT.

The count of this clone is one. CDR3 nucleotide sequence: TGCGCCAGCAGCCAAGAGACAGGGAATCAGCCCCAGCATTTT. The encoded protein is CASSQETGNQPQHF. This chain connects TRBV4-1 to TRBJ1-5; 7 nucleotides align to TRBD1. V trimming: 0 bases; J trimming: 4 bases; junction bases outside the gene matches: 0. Germline-derived CDR1 and CDR2 are MGHRA and YSYEKL. This CDR3 region has 14 residues.

The rearrangement joins TRBV3-1 (or the pseudogene TRBV3-2) to TRBJ1-2, with 9 bases identical to TRBD1. Germline-derived CDR1 and CDR2 are LGHDT and YNNKEL (reference sequence). Germline trimming cut 4 bases from V and 7 bases from J; bases unmatched to any gene: 4. This CDR3 has 13 residues. This CDR3 is CASSPGTGLGYTF. In nucleotides, the CDR3 is TGTGCCAGCAGCCCCGGGACAGGGCTTGGCTACACCTTC.

The chain links TRBV7-9 to TRBJ1-1; maybe TRBD1 (5 bases). CDR3 length: 14 residues. Trimming shortened V by 2 bases and J by 5 bases, and 12 bases separated the two germline ends. CDR1 and CDR2 from the germline V gene are SEHNR and FQNEAQ (reference sequence). CDR3 DNA sequence: TGTGCCAGCAGCTTATACGGGGGAAATACTGAAGCTTTCTTT. Its translation: CASSLYGGNTEAFF. Variable domain in full (rest from reference TRBV7-9 and TRBJ1-1): DTGVSQNPRHKITKRGQNVTFRCDPISEHNRLYWYRQTLGQGPEFLTYFQNEAQLEKSRLLSDRFSAERPKGSFSTLEIQRTEQGDSAMYLCASSLYGGNTEAFFGQGTRLTVV.

The CDR3 loop is CASREQGGGLNTEAFF. The CDR3 bases are TGTGCCAGCAGAGAACAGGGGGGGGGATTGAACACTGAAGCTTTCTTT. This chain links TRBV6-4 with TRBJ1-1; 8 bases map to TRBD1. In germline, CDR1 is MRHNA, CDR2 SNTAGT. Losses at the gene ends were 6 bases for V and 0 bases for J; bases not matched to a gene: 9. This CDR3 is 16 amino acids long.

V gene TRBV5-4 combines with J gene TRBJ1-5; 10 nucleotides agree with TRBD1. V gave up 4 bases and J gave up 4 bases; unmatched junction bases: 5. Germline assignment: CDR1 SGHNT and CDR2 YYREEE (reference sequence). The CDR3 consists of 15 residues. This CDR3 reads CASSAGQGVNQPQHF. The CDR3 coding sequence is TGTGCCAGCAGCGCAGGACAGGGGGTGAATCAGCCCCAGCATTTT. Drawing the rest from reference TRBV5-4 and TRBJ1-5, the complete variable domain is ETGVTQSPTHLIKTRGQQVTLRCSSQSGHNTVSWYQQALGQGPQFIFQYYREEENGRGNFPPRFSGLQFPNYSSELNVNALELDDSALYLCASSAGQGVNQPQHFGDGTRLSIL.

The chain combines TRBV6-2 or TRBV6-3 with TRBJ2-5, with 8 bases aligning to TRBD2. This CDR3 has 16 amino acids. Germline values: CDR1 MNHEY, CDR2 SVGEGT. V lost 6 bases to trimming and J lost 3 bases; unmatched junction nucleotides: 12. CDR3 sequence (DNA): TGTGCCAGCAGCCCCCAGCGGGGGATCACAAAAGAGACCCAGTACTTC. This encodes CASSPQRGITKETQYF.

This sequence joins TRBV7-2 and TRBJ2-2, with 7 bases aligning to TRBD1. Germline V lookup: CDR1 SGHTA, CDR2 FQGNSA. Losses at the gene ends were 1 base for V and 5 bases for J; bases not matched to a gene: 4. The CDR3 runs 15 residues. Here the CDR3 DNA reads TGTGCCAGCAGCTTAGGAGGGGGCGGAACCGGGGAGCTGTTTTTT. Its protein is CASSLGGGGTGELFF.

This chain joins TRBV19 and TRBJ2-1, with D unclear. Germline V CDR1 and CDR2: LNHDA, SQIVND (reference sequence). The CDR3 sequence is 12 residues long. The V gene lost 3 bases and the J gene lost 8 bases, with 8 bases spanning the gap. CDR3 bases: TGTGCCAGTAGTATCGTGTCCTATGAGCAGTTCTTC. Residues: CASSIVSYEQFF.

The chain uses TRBV4-1 and TRBJ2-3; 9 bases map to TRBD1. CDR3 size: 16 residues. V shed 4 bases, J shed 4 bases, and the junction held 9 bases outside the gene matches. The germline CDR1 and CDR2 sequences are MGHRA and YSYEKL. The CDR3 reads CASSPPGQGGADTQYF. For the CDR3, the DNA is TGCGCCAGCAGCCCCCCGGGACAGGGTGGGGCAGATACGCAGTATTTT.

This sequence joins TRBV5-1 and TRBJ2-3; 7 bases map to TRBD2. The V gene's germline CDR1 is SGHRS and CDR2 YFSETQ. The CDR3 covers 19 residues. V shed 5 bases, J shed 1 base, and the junction held 19 bases outside the gene matches. In nucleotides, the CDR3 is TGCGCCAGCAGTAAGGTTTCTGGCGGGGGACCCTCTGGCACAGATACGCAGTATTTT. Protein: CASSKVSGGGPSGTDTQYF.

The J gene is TRBJ2-7, the V gene TRBV7-9; TRBD1 matches at 7 bases. Germline-derived CDR1 and CDR2 are SEHNR and FQNEAQ (reference sequence). The CDR3 is 16 residues long. Trimming at V came to 5 bases and at J to 0 bases, leaving 10 bases not matched to a gene. CDR3 DNA sequence: TGTGCCAGCAGCCGACGAACAGGGGTAAGCTCCTACGAGCAGTACTTC. It yields the protein CASSRRTGVSSYEQYF.

The chain employs TRBV5-4 and TRBJ2-3; possibly TRBD1 for D (5 bases). V lost 5 bases and J lost 6, with 22 bases in between. Germline V gene data show CDR1 as SGHNT and CDR2 as YYREEE (reference sequence). The CDR3 sequence is 16 residues long. The CDR3 region has the DNA TGTGCCAGCAGTCGAGCTCAGGGATCGAGGTTTGATACGCAGTATTTT. It is translated as CASSRAQGSRFDTQYF.

The chain has TRBV4-1 and TRBJ1-2, with D perhaps matching TRBD1 (6 bases). The germline V gene encodes CDR1 MGHRA and CDR2 YSYEKL. Trimming cost V 2 bases and J 5 bases, with 12 bases left between them. The CDR3 has 14 residues. This CDR3 reads CASSQPGVKYGYTF. The DNA for the CDR3 is TGCGCCAGCAGCCAACCAGGGGTGAAGTATGGCTACACCTTC.

The rearrangement links TRBV11-3 to TRBJ2-2; 9 positions match TRBD1. The germline V gene has CDR1 SGHNT and CDR2 YENEEA. V was clipped by 2 bases and J by 6 bases; unmatched bases: 7. CDR3 length equals 16 residues. The CDR3 DNA reads as TGTGCCAGCAGCTTATTCCCGGGACAGGGTCCCGGGGAGCTGTTTTTT. It specifies CASSLFPGQGPGELFF.

The chain employs TRBV2 and TRBJ2-7; D is perhaps TRBD2 (6 bases). V dropped 0 bases and J dropped 6 bases, with 12 bases sitting between them. This CDR3 contains 14 residues. The germline gives CDR1 SNHLY, CDR2 FYNNEI. CDR3 amino acids: CASSEAGAAGEQYF. The CDR3 nucleotides are TGTGCCAGCAGTGAAGCTGGGGCAGCGGGCGAGCAGTACTTC. The variable domain in full, completed from reference TRBV2 and TRBJ2-7, reads EPEVTQTPSHQVTQMGQEVILRCVPISNHLYFYWYRQILGQKVEFLVSFYNNEISEKSEIFDDQFSVERPDGSNFTLKIRSTKLEDSAMYFCASSEAGAAGEQYFGPGTRLTVT.

The rearrangement joins TRBV18 to TRBJ1-1; 10 bases agree with TRBD1. V dropped 3 bases and J dropped 7; count of bases not matched to a gene: 14. CDR1 KGHSH and CDR2 LQKENI come from the germline V gene. The CDR3 has 17 amino acids. As DNA, the CDR3 is TGTGCCAGCTCACCGGGAGGGACAGGGGCTCCGACCGATGAAGCTTTCTTT. The encoded protein is CASSPGGTGAPTDEAFF. The complete variable domain, with remaining parts taken from reference TRBV18 and TRBJ1-1, reads NAGVMQNPRHLVRRRGQEARLRCSPMKGHSHVYWYRQLPEEGLKFMVYLQKENIIDESGMPKERFSAEFPKEGPSILRIQQVVRGDSAAYFCASSPGGTGAPTDEAFFGQGTRLTVV.

The V gene is TRBV28, the J gene TRBJ1-2; D is uncertain. CDR3 length: 11 amino acids. Trimming removed 7 bases at V and 8 bases at J, with 11 bases between. Germline CDR1 reads MDHEN; CDR2 reads SYDVKM. Written as DNA, the CDR3 is TGTGCCAGCACCCAATCTCAGGGCTACACCTTC. Residues: CASTQSQGYTF.

The genes are TRBV5-1 and TRBJ1-1; 7 nucleotides agree with TRBD1. This CDR3 is 14 amino acids long. Per the germline V gene, CDR1 is SGHRS and CDR2 is YFSETQ. The V and J ends lost 7 bases and 1 base, in that order; junction bases with no gene match: 7. CDR3 amino acids: CASGKGGGNTEAFF. The CDR3 DNA sequence: TGCGCCAGCGGTAAAGGGGGCGGGAACACTGAAGCTTTCTTT.

The chain carries TRBV11-3 and TRBJ2-2; D may be TRBD2 (5 bases). Germline V gene lookup returns CDR1 SGHNT and CDR2 YENEEA. The V end was cut by 1 base, the J end by 4 bases, with 7 bases between. The CDR3 runs to 14 residues. As DNA, the CDR3 is TGTGCCAGCAGCTTAGGAGGGTCCACCGGGGAGCTGTTTTTT. Its translation is CASSLGGSTGELFF. Variable domain in full (rest from reference TRBV11-3 and TRBJ2-2): EAGVVQSPRYKIIEKKQPVAFWCNPISGHNTLYWYLQNLGQGPELLIRYENEEAVDDSQLPKDRFSAERLKGVDSTLKIQPAELGDSAVYLCASSLGGSTGELFFGEGSRLTVL.

This chain connects TRBV6-6 to TRBJ1-4; maybe TRBD1 (6 bases). The V end was cut by 6 bases, the J end by 6 bases, with 8 bases between. In germline, CDR1 is MNHNY, CDR2 SVGAGI (reference sequence). This CDR3 spans 12 amino acids. CDR3 in DNA: TGTGCCAGCAGGAACAGGGATGAAAAACTGTTTTTT. This sequence encodes CASRNRDEKLFF.

V gene TRBV28 combines with J gene TRBJ1-4; 10 bases map to TRBD1. The germline gives CDR1 MDHEN, CDR2 SYDVKM. This CDR3 region has 15 residues. V shed 7 bases and J 8 bases; nucleotides not matched to a gene: 10. For the CDR3, the DNA is TGTGCCAGCACCCCCGTCGGGACAGGGGCGGAAAAACTGTTTTTT. This gives the protein CASTPVGTGAEKLFF.

The V call is TRBV7-2, the J call TRBJ2-3, with TRBD2 identical over 7 bases. Germline V lookup: CDR1 SGHTA, CDR2 FQGNSA. The CDR3 totals 14 residues. V gave up 6 bases and J gave up 4 bases; unmatched junction bases: 7. CDR3 sequence reads: CASSLTSGADTQYF. CDR3 sequence (DNA): TGTGCCAGCAGTCTTACCAGCGGGGCAGATACGCAGTATTTT.